This is a list of T cell receptor beta chains from one sample in a study of vaccination and CD4 T cells after COVID-19. Their specific antigens are unknown. MiXCR was run by TCRdb on the PCR reads, yielding one entry per CDR3 protein. This table has more than 6,500 distinct CDR3 sequences, 43% appearing once. The sample consisted of CD4+ T cells from blood, cultured in vitro. These receptors were obtained from a human donor in good health. The CDR3 runs from the conserved cysteine through the conserved F or W. D genes are given only for firm matches. Not all rows give a size; the values are once, few, many and, for expanded clones, a class.

abundance	j_gene	v_gene	d_gene	CDR3nt	CDR3aa
NA	TRBJ1-1	TRBV20-1	NA	TGCAGTGCTAGGAAAGGCCAGATGAACACTGAAGCTTTCTTT	CSARKGQMNTEAFF
few	TRBJ1-1	TRBV10-1	TRBD1	TGCGCCACCGGGACAGACCCGCGGACTGAAGCTTTCTTT	CATGTDPRTEAFF
few	TRBJ2-1	TRBV27	TRBD2	TGTGCCAGCATCGGGAGGGTGGGTGAGCAGTTCTTC	CASIGRVGEQFF
NA	TRBJ2-1	TRBV24-1	NA	TGTGCCACCAGTGCGGGCCGGGCCCCAAACAATGAGCAGTTCTTC	CATSAGRAPNNEQFF
NA	TRBJ2-7	TRBV5-1	TRBD2	TGCGCCAGCAGCTTGCGGGGGGGCTCCTACGAGCAGTACTTC	CASSLRGGSYEQYF
few	TRBJ1-2	TRBV10-3	TRBD1	TGTGCCATCACTCTTACAGGGGTTGGTGGCTACACCTTC	CAITLTGVGGYTF
few	TRBJ1-5	TRBV19	TRBD1	TGTGCCAGTAGTATAGGGGACAGGGGCAATCAGCCCCAGCATTTT	CASSIGDRGNQPQHF
few	TRBJ2-7	TRBV20-1	TRBD1	TGCAGTGCTCTGGACAGGCTAAGCTCCTACGAGCAGTACTTC	CSALDRLSSYEQYF
NA	TRBJ2-5	TRBV30	NA	TGTGCCTGGAGGGCGTCCGGACATATGCAAGAGACCCAGTACTTC	CAWRASGHMQETQYF
few	TRBJ2-5	TRBV29-1	NA	TGCAGCGTTGAAGATCATGGGGAGACCCAGTACTTC	CSVEDHGETQYF
few	TRBJ1-2	TRBV29-1	NA	TGCAGCGTTGAGATGGCGGCACTATCTAACTATGGCTACACCTTC	CSVEMAALSNYGYTF
NA	TRBJ1-1	TRBV11-2	NA	TGTGCCAGCTCCCCGGCAGGGCCCGAAGCTTTCTTT	CASSPAGPEAFF
NA	TRBJ2-5	TRBV19	TRBD2	TGTGCCAGTAGTATAGGTAGCGGGGTAACGCGTAAAGAGACCCAGTACTTC	CASSIGSGVTRKETQYF
NA	TRBJ2-1	TRBV7-6	NA	TGTGCCAGCAGCTTTCAGGGGCCCTCATCCTACAATGAGCAGTTCTTC	CASSFQGPSSYNEQFF
NA	TRBJ2-5	TRBV9	TRBD2	TGTGCCAGCAGCGTAGATAGAGGGCTAGCGGGGGAGGAGACCCAGTACTTC	CASSVDRGLAGEETQYF
few	TRBJ1-5	TRBV6-4	NA	TGTGCCAGCAGTGTGACAGGAACTAATCAGCCCCAGCATTTT	CASSVTGTNQPQHF
NA	TRBJ2-5	TRBV12-3/TRBV12-4	NA	TGTGCCAGCAGTAGGAGGGGAGTAGAAGAGACCCAGTACTTC	CASSRRGVEETQYF
NA	TRBJ2-2	TRBV6-4	NA	TGTGCCAGCAGTGACGGGCAATCAGCCGGGGAGCTGTTTTTT	CASSDGQSAGELFF